Described below is a single TCR beta chain sequence and its context. This record comes from a study of patients and donors after allogeneic stem cell transplantation. One entry per CDR3 protein, called by TCRdb with MiXCR from the RT-PCR reads. The table has around 240,000 distinct CDR3 sequences, 11% to 15% seen once. The TCR was taken from a human donor who was either an allogeneic HSCT recipient or a stem cell or donor lymphocyte infusion donor (not recorded which). It is not recorded whose cells these are; they may come from a transplant donor. Sequenced sample: blood, either unsorted or a sorted T cell fraction (not recorded which).

The CDR3 DNA follows: TGTGCCAGCAGCTTGACACCTAGCGGGGCCGACGAGCAGTACTTC. It is translated as CASSLTPSGADEQYF. The chain has TRBV5-6 and TRBJ2-7, with TRBD2 matching over 9 bases. The CDR3 has 15 amino acids. Per the germline V gene, CDR1 is SGHDT and CDR2 is YYEEEE. The V segment lost 1 base and the J segment 5 bases; nucleotides outside the gene matches: 7. Full variable domain (remainder filled in from reference TRBV5-6 and TRBJ2-7): DAGVTQSPTHLIKTRGQQVTLRCSPKSGHDTVSWYQQALGQGPQFIFQYYEEEERQRGNFPDRFSGHQFPNYSSELNVNALLLGDSALYLCASSLTPSGADEQYFGPGTRLTVT.